This T cell receptor (beta chain) was captured by sequencing in a study of control samples from healthy donors and cancer patients. Here immunoSEQ multiplex PCR was the method, and the copy in TCRdb shows in-frame clones only, minus some. The sample lists 95,000 to 150,000 clones; about 87% were seen once. The sequenced sample consisted of blood. This sequence originates from a man under 40 in good health.

CDR3 in DNA: TGTGCCAGCAGCGGCCCCGTCTTACAAGAGACCCAGTACTTC. Translation: CASSGPVLQETQYF. The J gene is TRBJ2-5, the V gene TRBV9; D gene uncertain. The CDR3 length is 14 residues. Germline V lookup: CDR1 SGDLS, CDR2 YYNGEE. V was trimmed by 3 bases and J by 2 bases, leaving 11 bases between them.